This paragraph reports one T cell receptor beta chain. The record originates from a study of blood T cell repertoires in COVID-19. Across the study: T cells, B-cell-depleted T cells, or PBMCs supplied cDNA or gDNA.

Enrolled through a virtual design, the participants were between about 18 and 100 years of age and came from 24 US areas. The study assigned cohorts using participant-reported clinical history. Exposed participants came across a COVID-19 case within 2 weeks before study entry. Sequencing used immunoSEQ multiplex PCR; TCRdb keeps in-frame clones, though not all of them. The table has more than 300,000 clones, approximately 90% seen once. In germline, CDR1 is ENHRY, CDR2 SYGVKD. The CDR3 consists of 15 residues. Trimming removed 10 bases at V and 0 bases at J, with 17 bases between. This chain links TRBV10-3 with TRBJ2-3; the D gene is possibly TRBD2 (7 bases). The sequence was collected from a woman aged 40 to 49 who had been exposed to COVID-19. Sequences were obtained from PBMCs or T cells enriched from blood (not recorded which). The CDR3 spells CASRGGGGSTDTQYF. DNA for the CDR3: TGTGCCAGCCGAGGAGGGGGGGGAAGCACAGATACGCAGTATTTT.